The rows below give T cell receptor beta chains drawn from one sample of a study of OX40 agonist ivuxolimab in advanced cancers. Sequencing was performed with immunoSEQ multiplex PCR; in TCRdb, only in-frame clones are kept and a portion is missing. The table records about 22,000 clones, 88% of them present only once. The specimen comprised CD4+ or CD8+ T cells sorted from blood, sampled in a trial of the OX40 agonist ivuxolimab. Source of these receptors: an adult with an advanced solid tumor such as melanoma, head and neck, liver or kidney cancer. Each CDR3 is given with its conserved first and last residue. D genes are given only for firm matches. Some rows mark clone size as missing; the rest say once, few, many or name a class of expanded clone.

j_gene	len	d_gene	abundance	v_gene	CDR3nt	CDR3aa
TRBJ2-7	16	-	once	TRBV16	TGTGCCAGCAGCGCAGTTCCGGGACATTCTCAATACGAGCAGTACTTC	CASSAVPGHSQYEQYF
TRBJ1-5	19	-	few	TRBV4-1	TGCGCCAGCAGCCTAACATCCACGTTGAGGGGCGATAGCAATCAGCCCCAGCATTTT	CASSLTSTLRGDSNQPQHF
TRBJ1-5	16	-	-	TRBV27	TGTGCCAGCAGTCCTAGTGGAGGGGAAAGGGGTCAGCCCCAGCATTTT	CASSPSGGERGQPQHF
TRBJ2-1	14	-	-	TRBV5-8	TGTGCCAGCAGCTTGGGGGGGCTTGCCAATGAGCAGTTCTTC	CASSLGGLANEQFF
TRBJ2-5	13	-	few	TRBV7-3	TGTGCCAGCAGCTTAGCCGAGGGAGAGACCCAGTACTTC	CASSLAEGETQYF
TRBJ2-3	16	TRBD2	-	TRBV7-9	TGTGCCAGCAGCTCTTGGACTAGCGGGGGCACAGATACGCAGTATTTT	CASSSWTSGGTDTQYF
TRBJ2-7	15	-	once	TRBV28	TGTGCCAGCAGCCGTCCCTTAGGGGGGGTCCTCGAGCAGTACTTC	CASSRPLGGVLEQYF
TRBJ2-4	16	-	-	TRBV10-3	TGTGCCATCAGTGAGTCGATGGGGGGCAGAGGAAACATTCAGTACTTC	CAISESMGGRGNIQYF
TRBJ2-7	14	-	once	TRBV5-5	TGTGCCAGCAGCTTGGAAGACGCCCCTGACGAGCAGTACTTC	CASSLEDAPDEQYF
TRBJ2-7	14	TRBD1	-	TRBV7-9	TGTGCCAGCAGCCACCGGGACAGGGGGAACGAGCAGTACTTC	CASSHRDRGNEQYF
TRBJ2-7	16	TRBD1	-	TRBV19	TGTGCCAGTAGTATAGCCTGGACAGGGGTGGCTGTCGAGCAGTACTTC	CASSIAWTGVAVEQYF
TRBJ2-3	14	TRBD1	once	TRBV5-8	TGTGCCAGCAGCCTCCGGACAGGAAGGGATACGCAGTATTTT	CASSLRTGRDTQYF
TRBJ1-5	14	-	-	TRBV7-3	TGTGCCAGCAGCTTAAGAGGGGAAAGGCAGCCCCAGCATTTT	CASSLRGERQPQHF
TRBJ2-1	16	TRBD2	-	TRBV7-2	TGTGCCAGCAGCTCCCTGGGGAGGGAGTCCTACAATGAGCAGTTCTTC	CASSSLGRESYNEQFF